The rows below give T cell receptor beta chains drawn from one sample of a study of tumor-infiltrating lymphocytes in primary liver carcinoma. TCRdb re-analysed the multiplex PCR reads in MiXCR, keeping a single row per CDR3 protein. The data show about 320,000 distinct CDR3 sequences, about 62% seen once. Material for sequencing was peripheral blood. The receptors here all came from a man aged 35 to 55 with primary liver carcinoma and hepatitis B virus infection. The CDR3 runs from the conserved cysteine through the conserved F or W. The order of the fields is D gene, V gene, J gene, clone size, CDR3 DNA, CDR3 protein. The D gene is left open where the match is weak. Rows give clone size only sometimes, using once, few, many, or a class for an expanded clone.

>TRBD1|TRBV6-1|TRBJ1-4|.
TGTGCCAGCACCCGCAGGACAGGGGGTATGGAAAAACTGTCTTTT
CASTRRTGGMEKLSF
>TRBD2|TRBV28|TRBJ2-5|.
TGTGACAGCAGTTTTGCTGGGACTACAGAGACCCAGTACTTC
CDSSFAGTTETQYF
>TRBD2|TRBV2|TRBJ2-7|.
TGTGCCAGCGGGGGGGGAGTCCAATACGAGCAGTACTTC
CASGGGVQYEQYF
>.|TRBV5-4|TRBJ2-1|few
TGTGCCAGCAGGCGGAGTTTGAGTACAGACGATGAGCAGTTCTTC
CASRRSLSTDDEQFF
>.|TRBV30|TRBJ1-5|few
TGTGCCTGGAGTCCCCCCAAAGGGTATCAGCCCCAGCATTTT
CAWSPPKGYQPQHF
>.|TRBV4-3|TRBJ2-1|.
TGCGCCAGCAGCCAAGATAGGGGTAAGGATGAGCAGTTCTTC
CASSQDRGKDEQFF
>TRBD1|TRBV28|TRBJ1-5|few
TGTGCCAGCAGTTCCCCGGACAGGGTGAATCAGCCCCAGCATTTT
CASSSPDRVNQPQHF
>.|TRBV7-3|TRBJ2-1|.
TGTGCCAGCAGCTTTCGAGGGGGTTGGCAGTTCTTC
CASSFRGGWQFF
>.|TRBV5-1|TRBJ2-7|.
TGCGCCAGCAGTTCCTGGATAACCTACGAGCAGTACTTC
CASSSWITYEQYF
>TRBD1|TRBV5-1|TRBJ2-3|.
TGCGCCAGCAGCTTGACCCCCGGGACAGGGGTATCAGATACGCAGTATTTT
CASSLTPGTGVSDTQYF
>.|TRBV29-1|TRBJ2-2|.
TGCAGCGTTGGCCTCGGGGCTAACGGGGTCCTGTTTTTT
CSVGLGANGVLFF
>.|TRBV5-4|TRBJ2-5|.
TGTGCCAGCAGCTTCGGGGCGCAAGAGACCCAGTACTTC
CASSFGAQETQYF
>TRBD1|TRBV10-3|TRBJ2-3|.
TGTGCCATCATGGGACAGGGGGAAGTCGTAGATACGCAGTATTTT
CAIMGQGEVVDTQYF
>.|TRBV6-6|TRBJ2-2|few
TGTGCCACTCAGGTGGACGGCCGCACCGGGGAGCTGTTTTTT
CATQVDGRTGELFF
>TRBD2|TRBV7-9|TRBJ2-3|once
TGTGCCAGCAGCTCCTGGACTAGCAGGAGCCCAGATACGCAGTATTTT
CASSSWTSRSPDTQYF
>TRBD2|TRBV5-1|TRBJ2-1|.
TGCGCCAGCAGCTTGTTTGGAGCTAGCGGGGGGTCATACAATGAACAGTTCTTC
CASSLFGASGGSYNEQFF
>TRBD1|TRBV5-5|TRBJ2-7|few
TGTGCCAGCAGCTTGGTGAGGACAGGGGCCTACGAGCAGTACTTC
CASSLVRTGAYEQYF
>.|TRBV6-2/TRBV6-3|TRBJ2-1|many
TGTGCCAGCAGTGAGTCGCCCCCGAGGGATGAGCAGTTCTTC
CASSESPPRDEQFF
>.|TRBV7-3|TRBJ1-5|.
TGTGCCAGCAGCCCCACCCCGAATCAGCCCCAGCATTTT
CASSPTPNQPQHF
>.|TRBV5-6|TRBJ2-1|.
TGTGCCAGCAGCTTACCCGTGGAGGTCGGGCAGTTCTTC
CASSLPVEVGQFF
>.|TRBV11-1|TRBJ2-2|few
TGTGCCAGCAGCCGGTGGGGGGCCGGGGAACTGCTTTTT
CASSRWGAGELLF
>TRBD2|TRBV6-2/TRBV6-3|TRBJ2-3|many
TGTGCCAGCAGTTTCGGACTAGTGGATACGCAGTATTTT
CASSFGLVDTQYF
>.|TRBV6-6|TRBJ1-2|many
TGTGCCAGCACCACGGGTCCCAGGAACTATGGCTACACCTTC
CASTTGPRNYGYTF
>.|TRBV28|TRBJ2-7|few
TGTGCCAGCAGTTTTGGGGGTAGCTTTGGCTACGAGCAGTACTTC
CASSFGGSFGYEQYF
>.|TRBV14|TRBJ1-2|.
TGTGCCAGCAGCCCTCTCGTGGGAGACCCCCTCTATGGCTACACCTTC
CASSPLVGDPLYGYTF
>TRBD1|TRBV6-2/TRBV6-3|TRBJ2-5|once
TGTACCAGCAGTCCCGACAGGGTAAAGGAGACCCAGTACTTC
CTSSPDRVKETQYF
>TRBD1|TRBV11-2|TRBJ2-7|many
TGTGCCAGCAGCTTACGACAGGGGCCCGCCTACGAGCAGTACTTC
CASSLRQGPAYEQYF
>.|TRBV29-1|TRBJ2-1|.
TGCAGCGTTGTCCTACATGTGGGATTGGGGAATGAGCAGTTCTTC
CSVVLHVGLGNEQFF
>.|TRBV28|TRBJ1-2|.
TGTGCCAGCACCCCTGGAAGGCCGGGGGATGGCTATGGCTACACCTTC
CASTPGRPGDGYGYTF